The clone carrying this T cell receptor beta chain has at least ten counts. The target antigen is unknown. The sample is drawn from a study of regulatory T cells in long-lasting Graves disease. Germline V gene data show CDR1 as SNHLY and CDR2 as FYNNEI. The trim removed 7 bases at V and 0 bases at J, leaving 8 bases unmatched. CDR3 length: 16 amino acids. Study results and caveats: Limited sample numbers may have lowered accuracy. Among persistent patients, a larger number of public clonotypes were shared (around 2,700) than among newly diagnosed patients (about 1,000).

The sample's time point: newly diagnosed GD, antithyroid drugs for less than 3 months. PBMCs were the source of the RNA used for TCR sequencing. Nine milliliters of peripheral blood went into EDTA tubes. Library construction for TCR beta used iRepertoire HTBI primers and Arm-PCR of CDR3 regions. TCRdb used MiXCR to reprocess the multiplex PCR reads, holding one entry per CDR3 protein. Seen here are a few hundred thousand distinct CDR3 sequences, around an eighth observed once, and the top ten hold roughly a tenth. This sample was shared with a second study, whose subject was T cells in Graves' hyperthyroidism and ophthalmopathy. From that report: With the HTBI primer set, the TCR CDR3 went through a first round of RT-PCR.

The chain couples TRBV2 to TRBJ2-1; 8 nucleotides align to TRBD2. Sample: peripheral blood mononuclear cells (PBMCs), taken at new diagnosis, from a patient treated with antithyroid drugs. This clonotype originated in a man aged 25-45 years with Graves disease. CDR3 in DNA: TGTGCCAGCAACCGATACGGGACTAGCTCCTACAATGAGCAGTTCTTC. This codes for CASNRYGTSSYNEQFF. Combining the CDR3 with reference TRBV2 and TRBJ2-1 gives the whole variable domain EPEVTQTPSHQVTQMGQEVILRCVPISNHLYFYWYRQILGQKVEFLVSFYNNEISEKSEIFDDQFSVERPDGSNFTLKIRSTKLEDSAMYFCASNRYGTSSYNEQFFGPGTRLTVL.